Shown below are 5 T cell receptor beta chains from a single sample sequenced in a study of metastatic and nonmetastatic thyroid tumors. From the PCR reads, TCRdb re-called clones with MiXCR. The data hold approximately 13,000 clones, with roughly 12% observed a single time. No patient had received any treatment before thyroid surgery. Sequenced sample: blood. The receptors come from a female donor with papillary thyroid cancer or a benign thyroid nodule (not recorded which). Some clones in this sample may be carry-over from other donors' samples.

This clone has at least ten counts. The rearrangement links TRBV19 to TRBJ1-2; possible D gene TRBD1, 6 bases. Germline V lookup: CDR1 LNHDA, CDR2 SQIVND (reference sequence). The CDR3 covers 13 residues. Trimming stripped 10 bases from V and 3 bases from J, with 15 bases between. CDR3 coding DNA: TGTGCCACCCGGGACATCGCTTACTATGGCTACACCTTC. Protein product: CATRDIAYYGYTF.

This clone is judged medium-sized. The chain has TRBV5-1 and TRBJ2-1; D remains ambiguous. The V end was cut by 5 bases, the J end by 6 bases, with 12 bases between. Germline CDR1 reads SGHRS; CDR2 reads YFSETQ. The CDR3 runs to 13 residues. The CDR3 bases are TGCGCCAGCAGTTCGAGTCAATCCAATGAGCAGTTCTTC. Translated: CASSSSQSNEQFF.

This clone was picked up a small number of times. The rearrangement joins TRBV6-1 to TRBJ2-7; 8 nucleotides agree with TRBD2. From germline, CDR1 is MNHNS and CDR2 SASEGT. The CDR3 consists of 17 residues. The J segment lost 4 bases and the V segment lost 7 bases, leaving 18 bases of the junction unmatched. The CDR3 here is CASIQESGLAGSYEQYF. As DNA, the CDR3 is TGTGCCAGCATCCAGGAATCCGGGCTAGCGGGTAGTTACGAGCAGTACTTC.

This clone was counted many times. V usage is TRBV20-1 and J usage is TRBJ1-2; D gene ambiguous. The V gene's germline CDR1 is DFQATT and CDR2 SNEGSKA (reference sequence). This CDR3 spans 13 amino acids. Trimming took 6 bases from V and 4 from J, leaving 15 bases between them. The CDR3, as DNA: TGCAGTGCAACGCTGGAGGCTGGCTATGGCTACACCTTC. Translation: CSATLEAGYGYTF.

This clone has at least ten counts. This sequence joins TRBV18 and TRBJ1-2; 8 nucleotides line up with TRBD1. Germline V CDR1 and CDR2: KGHSH, LQKENI. J was trimmed by 0 bases and V by 2 bases; bases with no gene match: 2. The CDR3 sequence is 15 residues long. The CDR3 region has the DNA TGTGCCAGCTCACCAGGACAGGGACCTAACTATGGCTACACCTTC. It translates to CASSPGQGPNYGYTF.